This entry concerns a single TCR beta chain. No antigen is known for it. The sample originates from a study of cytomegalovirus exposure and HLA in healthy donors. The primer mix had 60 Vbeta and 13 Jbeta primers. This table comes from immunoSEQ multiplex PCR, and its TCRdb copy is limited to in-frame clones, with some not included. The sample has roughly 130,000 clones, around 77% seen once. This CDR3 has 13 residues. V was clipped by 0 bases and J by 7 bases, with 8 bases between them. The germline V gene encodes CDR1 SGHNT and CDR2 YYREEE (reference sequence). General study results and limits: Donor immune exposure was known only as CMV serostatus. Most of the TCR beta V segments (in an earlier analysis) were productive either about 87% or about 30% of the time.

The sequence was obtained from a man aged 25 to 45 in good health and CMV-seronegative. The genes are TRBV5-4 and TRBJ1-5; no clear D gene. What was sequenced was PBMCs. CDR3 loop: CASSLEAGQPQHF. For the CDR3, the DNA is TGTGCCAGCAGCTTGGAGGCGGGGCAGCCCCAGCATTTT.